This is a list of T cell receptor beta chains from one sample in a study of Graves' ophthalmopathy and Graves' hyperthyroidism. TCRdb re-called the multiplex PCR reads through MiXCR, storing one row per CDR3 protein. The table records approximately 500,000 distinct CDR3 sequences, roughly 14% of them present only once. The sequenced sample consisted of blood. These receptor sequences come from a woman younger than 45 with Graves' ophthalmopathy. CDR3s include the opening cysteine and the closing phenylalanine or tryptophan. D genes are given only for firm matches. Clone size is stated in some rows and not others, as once, few, many or a class when expanded.

>TRBV7-2|-|-|TRBJ2-4
TGTGCCAGCAGCCCCCGTCTAGATAACTTAGCCAAAAACATTCAGTACTTC
CASSPRLDNLAKNIQYF
>TRBV11-2|-|-|TRBJ1-3
TGTGCCAGCAGCTTAGGATCCGGGTTTGGAAACACCATATATTTT
CASSLGSGFGNTIYF
>TRBV5-1|many|TRBD2|TRBJ2-7
TGCGCCAGCAGCTCCGGGGGGACGAGTCGCTACGAGCAGTACTTC
CASSSGGTSRYEQYF
>TRBV27|many|-|TRBJ2-5
TGTGCCAGCAGTTTATTGGGGACGCAAGAGACCCAGTACTTC
CASSLLGTQETQYF
>TRBV4-1|-|-|TRBJ1-5
TGCGCCAGCAGCCATCAGAAAAATCAGCCCCAGCATTTT
CASSHQKNQPQHF
>TRBV6-1|-|-|TRBJ1-1
TGTGCCAGCATCCAACAGGGTAGAGGCAGCACTGAAGCTTTCTTT
CASIQQGRGSTEAFF
>TRBV12-5|-|TRBD1|TRBJ1-1
TGTGCTAGTGGTTTGGCCTCGGACAGGGTTGAAGCTTTCTTT
CASGLASDRVEAFF
>TRBV28|many|TRBD1|TRBJ1-6
TGTGCCAGCAGTCTACAGGGGGTACTGGGGTCCTATAATTCACCCCTCCACTTT
CASSLQGVLGSYNSPLHF
>TRBV30|-|TRBD1|TRBJ2-5
TGTGCCTGGAGGGGACAGGGCCCCCAAGAGACCCAGTACTTC
CAWRGQGPQETQYF
>TRBV7-2|many|-|TRBJ1-6
TGTGCCAGCAGCTCTCAAATGACGGTGAATAATTCACCCCTCCACTTT
CASSSQMTVNNSPLHF
>TRBV3-1|-|-|TRBJ1-1
TGTGCCAGCAGCGCACGCGATGTGGCTTTCTTT
CASSARDVAFF
>TRBV24-1|many|-|TRBJ1-5
TGTGCCACCAGTGTGGGGGTCAATCAGCCCCAGCATTTT
CATSVGVNQPQHF
>TRBV19|-|TRBD2|TRBJ2-7
TGTGCCAGTAGTATTAGCGGGAAACGGTACGAGCAGTACTTC
CASSISGKRYEQYF
>TRBV11-2|many|-|TRBJ2-2
TGTGCCAGCAGCTTAGATGGCGGGGGCGCGAACACCGGGGAGCTGTTTTTT
CASSLDGGGANTGELFF
>TRBV7-2|-|-|TRBJ2-2
TGTGCCAGCAGCATAAGGGCTGGGGACACCGGGGAGCTGTTTTTT
CASSIRAGDTGELFF
>TRBV4-1|-|-|TRBJ2-7
TGCGCCAGCAGCCTCTTAGGGGGGGTTCGCGAGCAGTACTTC
CASSLLGGVREQYF
>TRBV27|many|TRBD1|TRBJ1-5
TGTGCCAGCAGTGCCAGACAGGGGATAAGTCAGCCCCAGCATTTT
CASSARQGISQPQHF
>TRBV27|many|-|TRBJ2-7
TGTGCCAGCAGAACAGGGACCTTTGAGCAGTACTTC
CASRTGTFEQYF
>TRBV6-2/TRBV6-3|many|-|TRBJ2-5
TGTGCCAGCACCCACGTCTTGGGGCACGAGACCCAGTACTTC
CASTHVLGHETQYF
>TRBV6-1|many|-|TRBJ1-2
TGTGCCAGCAGTGAAGACGGGCAGACCTATGGCTACACCTTC
CASSEDGQTYGYTF
>TRBV18|many|-|TRBJ1-5
TGTGCCAGCTCGCTTCTGGTCGGCACGGATCAGCCCCAGCATTTT
CASSLLVGTDQPQHF
>TRBV2|many|-|TRBJ2-2
TGTGCCAGCAGTGATTTTAGCGGACACGGGCAGTTTTTT
CASSDFSGHGQFF
>TRBV9|many|TRBD1|TRBJ1-2
TGTGCCAGCAGCGCGACAGGGGTCGGGTATGGCTACACCTTC
CASSATGVGYGYTF
>TRBV27|many|-|TRBJ1-3
TGTGCCAGCAGTTTTGATGAGAACCCGTTCTCTATCCATCTGACTCTTGGAAACACCATATATTTT
CASSFDENPFSIHLTLGNTIYF
>TRBV2|-|-|TRBJ1-2
TGTGCCAGCACCAGAGTGGGCCGAGAGTATGGCTACACCTTC
CASTRVGREYGYTF
>TRBV28|-|TRBD1|TRBJ1-1
TGTGCCGGCAGGCCTGGACAGGCAGAAGCTTTCTTT
CAGRPGQAEAFF
>TRBV25-1|-|-|TRBJ2-7
TGTGCCAGCAGTGAATTCCAGACGGGGCAGTACTTC
CASSEFQTGQYF
>TRBV6-5|many|-|TRBJ1-2
TGTGCCAGCAGTTACACTCCGTCCCACAACTATGGCTACACCTTC
CASSYTPSHNYGYTF